A single sample is the source of the 27 T cell receptor beta chains below, sequenced in a study of spatial heterogeneity in lung cancer. MiXCR, run by TCRdb on the 5' RACE reads, gives a single entry per CDR3 protein. The sample includes tens of thousands of distinct CDR3 sequences, about 5% of them seen just once. As for time point: sample taken at primary tumor resection. The specimen was PBMCs, collected at surgery. These receptors were taken from a male donor with early-stage non-small cell lung cancer.

This clonotype has at least ten counts. This chain uses TRBV7-6 with TRBJ2-5, with D perhaps TRBD2 (5 bases). The CDR3 length is 13 residues. The V and J ends lost 3 bases and 4 bases respectively, with 9 bases between them. Germline lookup yields CDR1 SGHVS and CDR2 FNYEAQ. CDR3 region: CASSLDWGETQYF. In DNA form, the CDR3 reads TGTGCCAGCAGCTTGGACTGGGGAGAGACCCAGTACTTC.

Many counts were recorded for this clonotype. J is TRBJ1-6 and V is TRBV5-1; 10 bases are a match to TRBD1. The CDR3 spans 15 residues. With V trimmed by 1 base and J by 10 bases, 5 bases remained unmatched. Germline CDR1 SGHRS, CDR2 YFSETQ. CDR3 in DNA: TGCGCCAGCAGCTTGATGGGACAGGGGCAATCACCCCTCCACTTT. Translation: CASSLMGQGQSPLHF.

This clonotype was observed at least ten times. The rearrangement links TRBV6-5 to TRBJ2-7, with D possibly TRBD1 on 6 matching bases. V was shortened by 6 bases and J by 2 bases, with 14 bases between the two germline ends. Germline V lookup: CDR1 MNHEY, CDR2 SVGAGI. CDR3 length: 14 residues. CDR3 in amino acids: CASRSGDRTYEQYF. The CDR3 coding sequence is TGTGCCAGCAGGAGCGGTGACAGGACCTACGAGCAGTACTTC.

This clonotype showed up many times. V and J are TRBV5-1 and TRBJ2-5, with D uncertain. Deletions cut 0 bases from V and 1 base from J, with 10 bases between. Germline values: CDR1 SGHRS, CDR2 YFSETQ. CDR3 size: 15 residues. Written as DNA, the CDR3 is TGCGCCAGCAGCTTGGCGGTCGTCCCCCAAGAGACCCAGTACTTC. Translating it yields CASSLAVVPQETQYF.

This clonotype was observed at least ten times. The gene calls are TRBV6-6 and TRBJ2-4, with a possible D match to TRBD1 (6 bases). Trimming removed 4 bases at V and 0 bases at J, with 10 bases between. CDR1 is MNHNY, CDR2 SVGAGI, per germline (reference sequence). CDR3 length equals 15 residues. CDR3 residues: CASSLDSLAKNIQYF. CDR3 sequence (DNA): TGTGCCAGCAGTTTGGACAGTTTAGCCAAAAACATTCAGTACTTC.

This clonotype was found many times. V usage is TRBV7-2 and J usage is TRBJ1-1; D ambiguous. The CDR3 is 13 residues long. The ends were cut back, 5 bases at V and 1 base at J, with 8 bases in the middle. The germline V gene encodes CDR1 SGHTA and CDR2 FQGNSA. The CDR3: CASSIPQNTEAFF. DNA for the CDR3: TGTGCCAGCAGCATCCCTCAGAACACTGAAGCTTTCTTT. Together with reference TRBV7-2 and TRBJ1-1, the CDR3 gives the full variable domain: GAGVSQSPSNKVTEKGKDVELRCDPISGHTALYWYRQSLGQGLEFLIYFQGNSAPDKSGLPSDRFSAERTGGSVSTLTIQRTQQEDSAVYLCASSIPQNTEAFFGQGTRLTVV.

In its sample, this clonotype was seen many times. The chain links TRBV10-3 to TRBJ2-2; the D gene is possibly TRBD2 (5 bases). The CDR3 spans 14 residues. Trimming shortened V by 4 bases and J by 5 bases, and 11 bases separated the two germline ends. CDR1 is ENHRY, CDR2 SYGVKD, per germline. The DNA of the CDR3 is TGTGCCATCAGTGGCGAAAGCGGAACCGGGGAGCTGTTTTTT. It yields the protein CAISGESGTGELFF.

This clonotype appeared many times. This rearrangement joins TRBV28 to TRBJ2-5; TRBD1 matches at 7 bases. V lost 7 bases, J lost 14 bases, and 13 bases stayed unmatched. This CDR3 has 12 residues. Germline V lookup: CDR1 MDHEN, CDR2 SYDVKM. This chain's CDR3 is CASIRFPGQHYF. In nucleotides, the CDR3 is TGTGCCAGCATTCGCTTTCCGGGACAGCACTACTTC.

The V and J genes are TRBV7-6 and TRBJ2-2; unclear D gene. V was trimmed by 5 bases and J by 4 bases, leaving 17 bases between them. This CDR3 contains 16 residues. CDR1 is SGHVS, CDR2 FNYEAQ, per germline. CDR3 amino acids: CASSLGIGSGTGELFF. CDR3 in DNA: TGTGCCAGCAGCCTTGGGATCGGAAGTGGCACCGGGGAGCTGTTTTTT.

This clonotype has a count of ten or more. The V and J genes are TRBV2 and TRBJ2-7; no clear D gene. The V end was cut by 4 bases, the J end by 3 bases, with 10 bases between. CDR1 SNHLY and CDR2 FYNNEI come from the germline V gene. The CDR3 runs 13 residues. The CDR3 DNA reads TGTGCCAGCAGTGCCCCTGCTAACTACGAGCAGTACTTC. Its translation: CASSAPANYEQYF.

This chain connects TRBV7-2 to TRBJ1-6; 9 bases align to TRBD1. V lost 5 bases and J lost 6; bases outside the gene matches: 5. Germline lookup yields CDR1 SGHTA and CDR2 FQGNSA. The CDR3 runs to 15 residues. The CDR3 sequence: CASSVRQGGNSPLHF. CDR3 nucleotides: TGTGCCAGCAGCGTTCGACAGGGGGGTAATTCACCCCTCCACTTT.

This clonotype came up many times. The J gene is TRBJ1-1, the V gene TRBV12-5; D ambiguous. The CDR3 contains 16 residues. V was clipped by 3 bases and J by 2 bases, with 16 bases between them. Germline V gene data show CDR1 as LGHNT and CDR2 as FRNRAP. This CDR3 reads CASGFFFSGVNTEAFF. The CDR3 region has the DNA TGTGCTAGTGGTTTTTTCTTCTCCGGGGTTAACACTGAAGCTTTCTTT.

The chain joins TRBV18 to TRBJ1-2; 10 bases are shared with TRBD1. This CDR3 is 14 amino acids long. Trimming took 3 bases from V and 5 from J; bases not matched to a gene: 3. The germline gives CDR1 KGHSH, CDR2 LQKENI. For the CDR3, the DNA is TGTGCCAGCTCACCCGGGACAGGGGATTATGGCTACACCTTC. Protein: CASSPGTGDYGYTF.

This clonotype has a count of ten or more. The chain combines TRBV6-2 or TRBV6-3 with TRBJ2-1; possible D gene TRBD1, 6 bases. The germline V gene encodes CDR1 MNHEY and CDR2 SVGEGT. The CDR3 totals 12 residues. V was pared by 0 bases and J by 13 bases, with 10 bases between. The CDR3 coding sequence is TGTGCCAGCAGTTACTCGACAGGTCGCCAGTTCTTC. Protein sequence: CASSYSTGRQFF.

A few counts support this clonotype. The V call is TRBV29-1, the J call TRBJ2-5; the D gene is possibly TRBD2 (7 bases). Germline CDR1 is SQVTM and CDR2 is ANQGSEA. The CDR3 runs to 13 residues. The CDR3 DNA reads TGCGCGGGGGCCACCGAAGGCCAAGAGACCCAGTACTTC. Its translation is CAGATEGQETQYF.

At least ten counts were recorded for this clonotype. The chain has TRBV27 and TRBJ2-2; tentatively, D is TRBD2 (5 bases). The CDR3 has 17 residues. V lost 3 bases and J 3 bases, leaving 17 bases between the germline ends. From germline, CDR1 is MNHEY and CDR2 SMNVEV (reference sequence). DNA of the CDR3: TGTGCCAGCAGTTTCCTACTAGATTCCCTGTACACCGGGGAGCTGTTTTTT. It yields the protein CASSFLLDSLYTGELFF.

This clonotype has ten or more counts. The chain couples TRBV11-2 to TRBJ1-6, with D possibly TRBD1 on 6 matching bases. The CDR3 loop spans 12 amino acids. Looked up from germline, CDR1 is SGHAT and CDR2 is FQNNGV. The CDR3 sequence is CSQDSVNSPLHF. CDR3 coding DNA: TGTTCACAGGACAGCGTAAATTCACCCCTCCACTTT. Based on the CDR3 plus reference TRBV11-2 and TRBJ1-6, the full variable domain is EAGVAQSPRYKIIEKRQSVAFWCNPISGHATLYWYQQILGQGPKLLIQFQNNGVVDDSQLPKDRFSAERLKGVDSTLKIQPAKLEDSAVYLCSQDSVNSPLHFGNGTRLTVT.

This clonotype was observed at least ten times. This chain joins TRBV5-5 and TRBJ2-3; D is possibly TRBD1 or TRBD2 (5 bases each). The CDR3 loop spans 15 amino acids. V was cut by 2 bases and J by 3 bases, with 13 bases left in between. Germline V lookup: CDR1 SGHKS, CDR2 YYEKEE (reference sequence). The CDR3 spells CASSFRAEGTDTQYF. In DNA, the CDR3 is TGTGCCAGCAGCTTTAGGGCAGAGGGGACAGATACGCAGTATTTT.

This clonotype has ten or more counts. The chain joins TRBV7-8 to TRBJ1-4; the D is unclear. Germline loops: CDR1 SGHVS, CDR2 FQNEAQ. There are 16 residues in the CDR3. Trimming stripped 0 bases from V and 10 bases from J, with 18 bases between. The CDR3 DNA reads as TGTGCCAGCAGCTTAGCCAGCGGTAGGAGGGTAGGAAAACTGTTTTTT. The encoded protein is CASSLASGRRVGKLFF.

This clonotype was picked up a small number of times. The V and J genes are TRBV6-2 or TRBV6-3 and TRBJ2-1; 7 bases are shared with TRBD1. Looked up from germline, CDR1 is MNHEY and CDR2 is SVGEGT. J was trimmed by 2 bases and V by 6 bases; bases with no gene match: 1. This CDR3 contains 13 residues. The CDR3, as DNA: TGTGCCAGCAGGGACAGGACCTACAATGAGCAGTTCTTC. As protein: CASRDRTYNEQFF.

This clonotype was seen at least ten times. This chain joins TRBV11-3 and TRBJ2-1; D might be TRBD1 (5 bases). Between the trimmed V and J ends, which lost 5 bases and 7 bases, there was a span of 18 bases. Germline V gene lookup returns CDR1 SGHNT and CDR2 YENEEA. CDR3 length: 15 residues. The DNA for the CDR3 is TGTGCCAGCAGCGCCCAGGGCACAACCCTGAATGAGCAGTTCTTC. It yields the protein CASSAQGTTLNEQFF.

This clonotype has at least ten counts. The rearrangement uses TRBV11-2 and TRBJ1-1; D gene unclear. Germline assignment: CDR1 SGHAT and CDR2 FQNNGV. This CDR3 has 13 residues. V dropped 0 bases and J dropped 7 bases, with 9 bases sitting between them. The CDR3 DNA reads as TGTGCCAGCAGCTTAGACGGTAGCCTTGAAGCTTTCTTT. Protein sequence: CASSLDGSLEAFF. The full variable domain, completed using reference TRBV11-2 and TRBJ1-1, is EAGVAQSPRYKIIEKRQSVAFWCNPISGHATLYWYQQILGQGPKLLIQFQNNGVVDDSQLPKDRFSAERLKGVDSTLKIQPAKLEDSAVYLCASSLDGSLEAFFGQGTRLTVV.

In this sample, this clonotype turned up many times. This chain uses TRBV7-2 with TRBJ2-2; TRBD2 matches 9 bases. The CDR3 runs 16 residues. After removal of 1 base from V and 6 bases from J, the junction contained 6 bases not matched to a gene. In germline, CDR1 is SGHTA, CDR2 FQGNSA. In nucleotides, the CDR3 is TGTGCCAGCAGCTTAGGAGTAGCGGGAGACGCCGGGGAGCTGTTTTTT. Amino acids: CASSLGVAGDAGELFF.

V and J are TRBV6-1 and TRBJ1-5; tentatively, D is TRBD1 (6 bases). CDR1 is MNHNS, CDR2 SASEGT, per germline. This CDR3 is 16 amino acids long. V was shortened by 3 bases and J by 4 bases, with 16 bases between the two germline ends. The CDR3: CASSEGRGYTNQPQHF. CDR3 bases: TGTGCCAGCAGTGAGGGCAGGGGCTATACTAATCAGCCCCAGCATTTT.

The table lists this clonotype with many counts. The J gene is TRBJ1-5, the V gene TRBV7-2; 9 nucleotides align to TRBD1. The CDR3 runs to 15 residues. Germline V gene sequence: CDR1 SGHTA, CDR2 FQGNSA. V was pared by 4 bases and J by 4 bases, with 5 bases of the junction left unmatched. The CDR3 reads CASSYDRGRNQPQHF. In DNA form, the CDR3 reads TGTGCCAGCAGCTACGACAGGGGGAGGAATCAGCCCCAGCATTTT.

The chain recombines TRBV7-2 with TRBJ2-1; possible D gene TRBD2, 5 bases. Germline assignment: CDR1 SGHTA and CDR2 FQGNSA. V was shortened by 2 bases and J by 12 bases, with 23 bases between the two germline ends. The CDR3 has 16 residues. CDR3 protein: CASSLTAGGLPPGQFF. DNA of the CDR3: TGTGCCAGCAGCTTAACGGCAGGCGGGCTCCCTCCTGGGCAGTTCTTC.

This clonotype showed up many times. The chain employs TRBV20-1 and TRBJ2-1, with 11 nucleotides matching TRBD2. The CDR3 has 17 amino acids. After removal of 0 bases from V and 5 bases from J, the junction contained 9 bases not matched to a gene. From germline, CDR1 is DFQATT and CDR2 SNEGSKA (reference sequence). The DNA of the CDR3 is TGCAGTGCTAGAGACCTCCTGACTAGCGGGATGGACAATGAGCAGTTCTTC. Amino acid sequence: CSARDLLTSGMDNEQFF.